A single TCR beta chain is shown here with its context. The germline V gene encodes CDR1 SNHLY and CDR2 FYNNEI. The CDR3 totals 16 residues. Losses at the gene ends were 6 bases for V and 3 bases for J; bases not matched to a gene: 5. Repertoires were generated with immunoSEQ multiplex PCR, while TCRdb's copy carries only in-frame clones and drops some. Of over 150,000 clones in the sample, roughly 80% are singletons; the top ten hold around 14%. The entry originates in a study of blood T cell repertoires in COVID-19. Study information: Whether acute or convalescent, the COVID-19 samples came from the United States, Italy and Spain. PBMCs, B-cell-depleted T cells, or T cells provided the cDNA or gDNA that made up the material.

The chain couples TRBV2 to TRBJ2-2, with 12 positions matching TRBD2. The origin of this receptor is a man younger than 35 with active or convalescent COVID-19. Specimen: peripheral blood. The CDR3 is CASSRGLAGYTGELFF. DNA of the CDR3: TGTGCCAGCAGCCGAGGACTAGCGGGGTACACCGGGGAGCTGTTTTTT.